A single sample gave rise to the 28 T cell receptor beta chains below, sequenced in a study of T cell responses to AZD1222 COVID-19 vaccine. Sequencing used immunoSEQ multiplex PCR; TCRdb keeps in-frame clones, though not all of them. The data contain 85,000 to 90,000 clones, roughly nine tenths of them seen just once; the ten biggest clones take up approximately 5.3%. The material sequenced was peripheral blood, taken 28 days after the second AZD1222 dose. The source of these receptors is an adult who received the AZD1222 COVID-19 vaccine.

The V and J genes are TRBV28 and TRBJ1-2; D not certain. The ends were cut back, 7 bases at V and 5 bases at J, with 11 bases in the middle. Germline CDR1 and CDR2: MDHEN and SYDVKM. CDR3 length equals 12 residues. The CDR3 nucleotides read TGTGCCAGCACCGGGGAAGGGTATGGCTACACCTTC. Its protein is CASTGEGYGYTF.

This clone was observed a single time. The chain links TRBV6-5 to TRBJ2-2; 8 bases fit TRBD1. Germline CDR1 reads MNHEY; CDR2 reads SVGAGI. CDR3 length: 14 residues. After removal of 6 bases from V and 4 bases from J, the junction contained 4 bases not matched to a gene. Written as DNA, the CDR3 is TGTGCCAGCAGAAGTACAGGGGGCACCGGGGAGCTGTTTTTT. As protein: CASRSTGGTGELFF.

The V and J genes are TRBV6-5 and TRBJ1-5; possible D gene TRBD1, 5 bases. The V end lost 0 bases, the J end lost 9 bases, and 12 bases lay between the germline ends. This CDR3 region has 14 residues. Germline V lookup: CDR1 MNHEY, CDR2 SVGAGI. CDR3 coding DNA: TGTGCCAGCAGTTACTCGGGGGGTCGGTCGCCCCAGCATTTT. The encoded protein is CASSYSGGRSPQHF.

This clone was observed a few times. The V gene is TRBV7-6, the J gene TRBJ2-3; TRBD1 matches 8 bases. CDR3 length: 15 amino acids. Germline V gives CDR1 SGHVS, CDR2 FNYEAQ. Trimming removed 1 base from V and 1 base from J; junction bases left unmatched: 1. CDR3 sequence reads: CASSLVTGGTDTQYF. CDR3 coding DNA: TGTGCCAGCAGCTTAGTGACAGGGGGCACAGATACGCAGTATTTT.

This chain joins TRBV7-6 and TRBJ2-1; 8 bases match TRBD1. The ends lost 2 bases at V and 10 bases at J; junction bases unmatched: 13. The CDR3 contains 16 residues. Germline CDR1 is SGHVS and CDR2 is FNYEAQ. CDR3 bases: TGTGCCAGCAGCTTACTACTAGATCAGGGGGCTCGGGAGCAGTTCTTC. Translation gives CASSLLLDQGAREQFF.

This chain uses TRBV18 with TRBJ2-3, with D possibly being TRBD2 (6 bases). CDR1 and CDR2 (germline): KGHSH, LQKENI. Trimming stripped 3 bases from V and 0 bases from J, with 10 bases between. The length of the CDR3 is 15 residues. CDR3 DNA sequence: TGTGCCAGCTCACCTCTCGCGGGGAGCACAGATACGCAGTATTTT. As protein: CASSPLAGSTDTQYF.

This clone was detected a few times. The chain recombines TRBV18 with TRBJ1-5, with D maybe TRBD1 (6 bases). The V end was cut by 6 bases, the J end by 0 bases, with 15 bases between. CDR3 size: 16 residues. CDR1 and CDR2 (germline): KGHSH, LQKENI. The CDR3, as DNA: TGTGCCAGCTCCCTTGAGGGGGGATATAGCAATCAGCCCCAGCATTTT. It translates to CASSLEGGYSNQPQHF.

This clone showed up just once. The V call is TRBV28, the J call TRBJ2-4; D could derive from TRBD1 or TRBD2 (5 bases each). Germline V gives CDR1 MDHEN, CDR2 SYDVKM. Trimming took off 1 base at V and 0 bases at J, with 10 bases between the two ends. CDR3 length: 16 amino acids. The CDR3 reads CASSLLGELAKNIQYF. In nucleotides, the CDR3 is TGTGCCAGCAGTTTATTAGGGGAGTTAGCCAAAAACATTCAGTACTTC.

The chain joins TRBV6-6 to TRBJ2-7; 9 bases are shared with TRBD1. The CDR3 length is 16 residues. CDR1 and CDR2 (germline): MNHNY, SVGAGI (reference sequence). Unmatched junction bases numbered 18, after V lost 6 bases and J lost 9 bases. DNA for the CDR3: TGTGCCAGCAGCCAGGGGTGGGACAGGGACCCTTATCGGCAGTACTTC. Its protein is CASSQGWDRDPYRQYF.

This clone has only a few counts. This chain uses TRBV5-6 with TRBJ1-6, with 7 bases aligning to TRBD1. V was pared by 4 bases and J by 7 bases, with 5 bases of the junction left unmatched. The CDR3 totals 14 residues. Looked up from germline, CDR1 is SGHDT and CDR2 is YYEEEE. The CDR3 DNA is TGTGCCAGCAGCGACGGGACAGCAAATTCACCCCTCCACTTT. This sequence encodes CASSDGTANSPLHF.

This sequence joins TRBV19 and TRBJ2-7, with a weak D call TRBD2 (5 bases). CDR3 length: 13 residues. Germline-derived CDR1 and CDR2 are LNHDA and SQIVND (reference sequence). Between the trimmed V and J ends, which lost 6 bases and 0 bases, there was a span of 9 bases. CDR3 bases: TGTGCCAGTAGCCCGGGGAACTCCTACGAGCAGTACTTC. As protein: CASSPGNSYEQYF.

This sequence joins TRBV2 and TRBJ2-7, with D unclear. The ends were cut back, 4 bases at V and 0 bases at J, with 10 bases in the middle. The CDR3 runs 14 residues. From germline, CDR1 is SNHLY and CDR2 FYNNEI. The CDR3 nucleotides read TGTGCCAGCAGTGCAGCAGGAGTCTCCTACGAGCAGTACTTC. Translating gives CASSAAGVSYEQYF.

The chain couples TRBV7-3 to TRBJ1-6, with D maybe TRBD1 (6 bases). The germline CDR1 and CDR2 sequences are SGHTA and FQGTGA. V was pared by 0 bases and J by 7 bases, with 10 bases between. The CDR3 covers 15 residues. DNA of the CDR3: TGTGCCAGCAGCTTAACCGCAGGGGCGAATTCACCCCTCCACTTT. The encoded protein is CASSLTAGANSPLHF.

The chain uses TRBV7-3 and TRBJ2-7, with D maybe TRBD1 (5 bases). The germline V gene has CDR1 SGHTA and CDR2 FQGTGA. Trimming shortened V by 1 base and J by 2 bases, and 9 bases separated the two germline ends. The CDR3 is 14 amino acids. CDR3 bases: TGTGCCAGCAGCTTAAATCCAGGGACCTACGAGCAGTACTTC. Its protein product is CASSLNPGTYEQYF.

The V and J genes are TRBV6-5 and TRBJ1-1; possibly TRBD1 for D (6 bases). V gave up 7 bases and J gave up 2 bases, with 14 bases separating them. This CDR3 comprises 14 residues. Germline V gene lookup returns CDR1 MNHEY and CDR2 SVGAGI. The CDR3 is CASTLRGANTEAFF. The CDR3 region has the DNA TGTGCCAGCACCCTGCGGGGGGCAAACACTGAAGCTTTCTTT.

The CDR3 sequence is CASSLTRQGIPEAFF. CDR3 sequence (DNA): TGTGCCAGCAGCTTAACGAGACAGGGCATCCCTGAAGCTTTCTTT. This chain connects TRBV7-9 to TRBJ1-1; 7 positions match TRBD1. CDR1 SEHNR and CDR2 FQNEAQ come from the germline V gene (reference sequence). The ends lost 2 bases at V and 6 bases at J; junction bases unmatched: 9. CDR3 size: 15 residues.

This chain uses TRBV4-1 with TRBJ2-1; no reliable D call. The V end was cut by 3 bases, the J end by 5 bases, with 14 bases between. CDR1 and CDR2 (germline): MGHRA, YSYEKL. The CDR3 sequence is 15 residues long. CDR3 sequence reads: CASSQVAGANNEQFF. In DNA form, the CDR3 reads TGCGCCAGCAGCCAGGTGGCAGGCGCCAACAATGAGCAGTTCTTC.

This sequence joins TRBV7-2 and TRBJ1-1; 10 positions agree with TRBD1. Germline lookup yields CDR1 SGHTA and CDR2 FQGNSA. The ends lost 5 bases at V and 7 bases at J; junction bases unmatched: 10. The CDR3 extends over 15 amino acids. This CDR3 reads CASSPRSGQGGEAFF. Here the CDR3 DNA reads TGTGCCAGCAGCCCCCGGTCTGGACAGGGGGGTGAAGCTTTCTTT.

The genes are TRBV7-9 and TRBJ1-5; TRBD1 agrees at 9 bases. V shed 5 bases and J 5 bases; nucleotides not matched to a gene: 7. This CDR3 has 15 residues. Germline lookup yields CDR1 SEHNR and CDR2 FQNEAQ (reference sequence). The CDR3 DNA reads as TGTGCCAGCAGCCCTGACAGGGGGTTGTATCAGCCCCAGCATTTT. The encoded protein is CASSPDRGLYQPQHF.

This chain connects TRBV20-1 to TRBJ1-1; D gene ambiguous. The germline CDR1 and CDR2 sequences are DFQATT and SNEGSKA (reference sequence). Trimming cost V 0 bases and J 11 bases, with 1 base left between them. CDR3 length: 8 residues. In nucleotides, the CDR3 is TGCAGTGCTAGAGAGGCTTTCTTT. Translation: CSAREAFF.

The rearrangement uses TRBV18 and TRBJ1-5, with 7 nucleotides matching TRBD1. CDR3 length: 16 amino acids. The junction had 10 bases not matched to a gene; V was cut back by 2 bases and J by 6 bases. From germline, CDR1 is KGHSH and CDR2 LQKENI. The CDR3 bases are TGTGCCAGCTCACCAAGACAGGGAGTTAACGGTCAGCCCCAGCATTTT. Translating gives CASSPRQGVNGQPQHF.

V is TRBV15 and J is TRBJ1-1; 7 positions match TRBD1. The CDR3 length is 17 residues. J gave up 0 bases and V 5 bases, and 12 bases lay outside the gene matches. Germline-derived CDR1 and CDR2 are LNHNV and YYDKDF (reference sequence). This chain's CDR3 is CATSPDNPDRLNTEAFF. Here the CDR3 DNA reads TGTGCCACCAGCCCCGACAACCCGGACAGGCTGAACACTGAAGCTTTCTTT.

As DNA, the CDR3 is TGCAGTGCTAGTCCGCCGGGACTAAGTAGGAATGAGCAGTTCTTC. The encoded protein is CSASPPGLSRNEQFF. V usage is TRBV20-1 and J usage is TRBJ2-1; TRBD2 matches 7 bases. Per the germline V gene, CDR1 is DFQATT and CDR2 is SNEGSKA (reference sequence). After removal of 3 bases from V and 7 bases from J, the junction contained 12 bases not matched to a gene. CDR3 length: 15 amino acids.

This sequence joins TRBV19 and TRBJ1-2; D perhaps matches TRBD1 (6 bases). Germline CDR1 is LNHDA and CDR2 is SQIVND (reference sequence). The CDR3 loop spans 11 amino acids. Deletions cut 8 bases from V and 8 bases from J, with 12 bases between. CDR3 protein: CASLTGLGYTF. As DNA, the CDR3 is TGTGCCAGTCTTACAGGGCTAGGCTACACCTTC.

CDR3 in DNA: TGTGCCAGCAGTGAAAATGTCTTCTTCGACACTGAAGCTTTCTTT. Protein: CASSENVFFDTEAFF. This rearrangement joins TRBV2 to TRBJ1-1; no clear D. Looked up from germline, CDR1 is SNHLY and CDR2 is FYNNEI. The V end lost 2 bases, the J end lost 3 bases, and 13 bases lay between the germline ends. CDR3 length: 15 amino acids.

The chain has TRBV7-8 and TRBJ2-7; maybe TRBD1 (6 bases). V lost 0 bases and J lost 1, with 13 bases in between. The CDR3 spans 16 residues. Germline V lookup: CDR1 SGHVS, CDR2 FQNEAQ. CDR3 loop: CASSLATGLISYEQYF. CDR3 DNA sequence: TGTGCCAGCAGCTTAGCGACAGGATTGATTTCCTACGAGCAGTACTTC.

This sequence joins TRBV18 and TRBJ1-2; D perhaps matches TRBD1 (5 bases). The V end lost 4 bases, the J end lost 1 base, and 10 bases lay between the germline ends. The CDR3 consists of 14 residues. CDR1 is KGHSH and CDR2 is LQKENI in the germline V gene. The CDR3 bases are TGTGCCAGCTCACGAGGGGACGGTAACTATGGCTACACCTTC. It codes for CASSRGDGNYGYTF.

The rearrangement uses TRBV7-6 and TRBJ2-7; tentative D call: TRBD1 (8 bases). V dropped 5 bases and J dropped 4 bases, with 12 bases sitting between them. Germline-derived CDR1 and CDR2 are SGHVS and FNYEAQ. This CDR3 region has 13 residues. CDR3 loop: CASSQQGGYEQYF. CDR3 DNA sequence: TGTGCCAGCAGCCAACAGGGGGGGTACGAGCAGTACTTC.